The 28 T cell receptor beta chains given below trace back to one sample, sequenced in a study of blood T cell repertoires in COVID-19. The table came from immunoSEQ multiplex PCR; TCRdb's copy has only in-frame clones and leaves some out. The sample contains 250,000 to 400,000 clones, around 86% of which appear only once. Specimen: peripheral blood. All receptors derive from a man aged 50 or older with active or convalescent COVID-19.

The chain joins TRBV4-1 to TRBJ2-6, with 7 nucleotides matching TRBD1. CDR1 and CDR2 (germline): MGHRA, YSYEKL. The CDR3 contains 19 residues. V was pared by 4 bases and J by 1 base, with 13 bases of the junction left unmatched. CDR3 region: CASSRGQYLLGSGANVLTF. The CDR3 DNA sequence: TGCGCCAGCAGCCGGGGACAGTACCTTCTGGGGTCTGGGGCCAACGTCCTGACTTTC.

The rearrangement joins TRBV5-8 to TRBJ1-5; TRBD1 agrees at 12 bases. Unmatched junction bases numbered 10, after V lost 4 bases and J lost 8 bases. The CDR3 is made up of 16 amino acids. The germline V gene encodes CDR1 SGHTS and CDR2 YDEGEE. CDR3 amino acids: CASSRRGTGGYKPQHF. CDR3 DNA: TGTGCCAGCAGCCGACGCGGGACAGGGGGCTATAAGCCCCAGCATTTT.

This clone was counted a few times. The chain has TRBV9 and TRBJ2-5; TRBD2 aligns across 9 bases. The CDR3 length is 16 residues. Germline CDR1 is SGDLS and CDR2 is YYNGEE. Unmatched junction bases numbered 4, after V lost 0 bases and J lost 1 base. The CDR3 reads CASSVGPAGGQETQYF. CDR3 DNA: TGTGCCAGCAGCGTAGGGCCAGCGGGGGGCCAAGAGACCCAGTACTTC.

This clone showed up just once. The J gene is TRBJ1-1, the V gene TRBV10-3; D is ambiguous. V gave up 5 bases and J gave up 1 base, with 17 bases separating them. CDR1 and CDR2 from the germline V gene are ENHRY and SYGVKD. This CDR3 comprises 16 residues. The CDR3 DNA sequence: TGTGCCATCAGTAAGATTCCCGCCGGTGGGAACACTGAAGCTTTCTTT. Translated: CAISKIPAGGNTEAFF.

The CDR3 region is CASRTEKNTEAFF. CDR3 DNA sequence: TGTGCCAGCAGAACAGAAAAGAACACTGAAGCTTTCTTT. The chain uses TRBV6-5 and TRBJ1-1; D unclear. The CDR3 is 13 residues long. The germline V and J ends were trimmed by 6 bases and 1 base, with 9 bases remaining between them. Germline V gene lookup returns CDR1 MNHEY and CDR2 SVGAGI.

The gene calls are TRBV5-4 and TRBJ1-5; TRBD1 matches 7 bases. V shed 4 bases, J shed 4 bases, and the junction held 5 bases outside the gene matches. The CDR3 is 14 amino acids. The germline CDR1 and CDR2 sequences are SGHNT and YYREEE (reference sequence). This CDR3 reads CASSRDRQNQPQHF. CDR3 nucleotides: TGTGCCAGCAGCCGGGACAGACAGAATCAGCCCCAGCATTTT.

This clone appeared once. The chain recombines TRBV18 with TRBJ1-3, with TRBD1 identical over 9 bases. The CDR3 sequence is 14 residues long. The V gene's germline CDR1 is KGHSH and CDR2 LQKENI. Trimming cost V 4 bases and J 7 bases; bases outside gene matches: 5. In nucleotides, the CDR3 is TGTGCCAGCTCACTTGGGACAGGGAGGAACACCATATATTTT. This codes for CASSLGTGRNTIYF. The variable domain in full, with the rest retrieved from reference TRBV18 and TRBJ1-3, is NAGVMQNPRHLVRRRGQEARLRCSPMKGHSHVYWYRQLPEEGLKFMVYLQKENIIDESGMPKERFSAEFPKEGPSILRIQQVVRGDSAAYFCASSLGTGRNTIYFGEGSWLTVV.

Only one count was recorded for this clone. V is TRBV6-5 and J is TRBJ2-7; tentative D call: TRBD2 (5 bases). The CDR3 runs 15 residues. Germline CDR1 is MNHEY and CDR2 is SVGAGI. V gave up 3 bases and J gave up 0 bases, with 12 bases separating them. The CDR3 spells CASSYLAKSSYEQYF. CDR3 bases: TGTGCCAGCAGTTATTTAGCGAAAAGCTCCTACGAGCAGTACTTC.

This clone appeared once. The chain uses TRBV10-2 and TRBJ2-3; D is ambiguous. The CDR3 sequence is 13 residues long. Trimming left V 7 bases short and J 2 bases short, with 10 bases between. Germline CDR1 WSHSY, CDR2 SAAADI. The CDR3 loop reads CASNGGYTDTQYF. CDR3 nucleotides: TGCGCCAGCAATGGCGGATACACAGATACGCAGTATTTT.

This sequence joins TRBV2 and TRBJ2-7; TRBD1 aligns across 7 bases. V gave up 2 bases and J gave up 6 bases; unmatched junction bases: 4. Per the germline V gene, CDR1 is SNHLY and CDR2 is FYNNEI. CDR3 length: 13 residues. The CDR3, as DNA: TGTGCCAGCAGTGAAAATTCAGGGGGCGAGCAGTACTTC. Translating gives CASSENSGGEQYF.

The V call is TRBV4-3, the J call TRBJ2-3, with a tentative D call TRBD1 (6 bases). This CDR3 has 17 residues. The ends were cut back, 1 base at V and 5 bases at J, with 19 bases in the middle. Germline V gene lookup returns CDR1 LGHNA and CDR2 YSLEER. The CDR3 coding sequence is TGCGCCAGCAGCCAAGCCCCTATCAGGGGTAACGGAGATACGCAGTATTTT. It codes for CASSQAPIRGNGDTQYF.

J is TRBJ2-5 and V is TRBV5-1; D remains unclear. Germline loops: CDR1 SGHRS, CDR2 YFSETQ. CDR3 length: 13 residues. Trimming stripped 3 bases from V and 0 bases from J, with 6 bases between. The CDR3 DNA reads TGCGCCAGCAGCTCCGAGTACCAAGAGACCCAGTACTTC. The encoded protein is CASSSEYQETQYF.

V is TRBV29-1 and J is TRBJ2-2; D is unclear. Trimming stripped 4 bases from V and 2 bases from J, with 11 bases between. CDR1 is SQVTM, CDR2 ANQGSEA, per germline. The CDR3 extends over 14 amino acids. Here the CDR3 reads CSVVADINTGELFF. Written as DNA, the CDR3 is TGCAGCGTTGTCGCAGATATTAACACCGGGGAGCTGTTTTTT.

The chain employs TRBV5-1 and TRBJ2-6; maybe TRBD1 (5 bases). The V end was cut by 4 bases, the J end by 0 bases, with 14 bases between. The CDR3 consists of 17 residues. CDR1 and CDR2 from the germline V gene are SGHRS and YFSETQ. CDR3 sequence (DNA): TGCGCCAGCAGCGTATCACAGGTCCCCTCTGGGGCCAACGTCCTGACTTTC. Amino acid sequence: CASSVSQVPSGANVLTF.

The CDR3: CASSAGLAGVVTDTQYF. DNA for the CDR3: TGTGCCAGCAGCGCGGGACTAGCGGGAGTTGTTACAGATACGCAGTATTTT. The chain recombines TRBV9 with TRBJ2-3; 14 nucleotides align to TRBD2. V dropped 3 bases and J dropped 3; count of bases not matched to a gene: 6. This CDR3 spans 17 amino acids. CDR1 is SGDLS and CDR2 is YYNGEE in the germline V gene.

CDR3 region: CASSPYLLTGPNGYTF. The DNA of the CDR3 is TGCGCCAGCAGCCCATACTTACTTACAGGGCCCAACGGCTACACCTTC. V and J are TRBV4-1 and TRBJ1-2; a weak D match, TRBD1 (6 bases). The CDR3 extends over 16 amino acids. V was pared by 4 bases and J by 8 bases, with 23 bases between. Per the germline V gene, CDR1 is MGHRA and CDR2 is YSYEKL.

The chain uses TRBV30 and TRBJ2-6; D call uncertain. Germline loops: CDR1 GTSNPN, CDR2 SVGIG (reference sequence). CDR3 length: 13 residues. V lost 0 bases and J 4 bases, leaving 4 bases between the germline ends. The CDR3 is CAWSVSGANVLTF. CDR3 DNA: TGTGCCTGGAGTGTGTCAGGGGCCAACGTCCTGACTTTC.

This chain links TRBV7-3 with TRBJ1-1; 8 bases agree with TRBD1. Looked up from germline, CDR1 is SGHTA and CDR2 is FQGTGA. J lost 1 base, V lost 8 bases, and 3 bases had no gene match. CDR3 length: 13 residues. CDR3 protein: CASCRGPNTEAFF. CDR3 coding DNA: TGTGCCAGCTGCAGGGGGCCGAACACTGAAGCTTTCTTT.

The chain combines TRBV7-3 with TRBJ1-2; D gene ambiguous. The CDR3 runs to 13 residues. In germline, CDR1 is SGHTA, CDR2 FQGTGA. Trimming cost V 5 bases and J 8 bases, with 15 bases left between them. The CDR3 here is CASSPGPGEGYTF. Written as DNA, the CDR3 is TGTGCCAGCAGCCCTGGACCCGGGGAAGGCTACACCTTC.

The chain is built from TRBV11-2 and TRBJ2-3; TRBD1 is a possible D gene (6 bases). From germline, CDR1 is SGHAT and CDR2 FQNNGV. The CDR3 has 17 amino acids. Trimming left V 1 base short and J 4 bases short, with 18 bases between. CDR3 DNA: TGTGCCAGCAGCTTAGGGTATGGGGCAGGGGTCCCAGATACGCAGTATTTT. Translated, it gives CASSLGYGAGVPDTQYF. The full variable domain, completed using reference TRBV11-2 and TRBJ2-3, is EAGVAQSPRYKIIEKRQSVAFWCNPISGHATLYWYQQILGQGPKLLIQFQNNGVVDDSQLPKDRFSAERLKGVDSTLKIQPAKLEDSAVYLCASSLGYGAGVPDTQYFGPGTRLTVL.

The chain has TRBV5-4 and TRBJ2-3, with 12 bases matching TRBD2. The CDR3 spans 19 residues. J gave up 4 bases and V 0 bases, and 12 bases lay outside the gene matches. Germline CDR1 is SGHNT and CDR2 is YYREEE (reference sequence). CDR3 DNA: TGTGCCAGCAGCTTGGGACTAGCGGGGGCCAAGGAGGGCCCAGATACGCAGTATTTT. Translation: CASSLGLAGAKEGPDTQYF.

V is TRBV2 and J is TRBJ2-7; the D is unclear. The CDR3 runs to 12 residues. V dropped 6 bases and J dropped 2 bases, with 8 bases sitting between them. Germline CDR1 is SNHLY and CDR2 is FYNNEI. This CDR3 reads CASRQEAYEQYF. In DNA form, the CDR3 reads TGTGCCAGCAGGCAGGAAGCCTACGAGCAGTACTTC.

This clone appeared a single time. The chain links TRBV2 to TRBJ1-2; 12 nucleotides agree with TRBD1. The CDR3 is made up of 13 amino acids. Germline CDR1 SNHLY, CDR2 FYNNEI. With V trimmed by 6 bases and J by 4 bases, 0 bases remained unmatched. For the CDR3, the DNA is TGTGCCAGCAGGGGACAGGGGGCCTATGGCTACACCTTC. Its protein is CASRGQGAYGYTF.

The rearrangement joins TRBV29-1 to TRBJ1-4, with TRBD1 identical over 8 bases. Germline V gene data show CDR1 as SQVTM and CDR2 as ANQGSEA. There are 12 residues in the CDR3. Germline trimming cut 7 bases from V and 8 bases from J; bases unmatched to any gene: 6. The CDR3 nucleotides read TGCAGCGCTGGGACAGGAAGGGAAAAACTGTTTTTT. Translation gives CSAGTGREKLFF.

This clone has just a few counts. The CDR3 reads CASSQDFLGGKNTEAFF. The CDR3 DNA is TGCGCCAGCAGCCAAGATTTTCTTGGGGGGAAGAACACTGAAGCTTTCTTT. This chain uses TRBV4-1 with TRBJ1-1; possibly TRBD1 for D (5 bases). Trimming took off 0 bases at V and 1 base at J, with 15 bases between the two ends. The CDR3 is 17 residues long. CDR1 and CDR2 (germline): MGHRA, YSYEKL.

This clone was picked up a small number of times. The rearrangement joins TRBV5-1 to TRBJ2-7, with 7 bases identical to TRBD2. The CDR3 is 15 residues long. J was trimmed by 0 bases and V by 4 bases; bases with no gene match: 7. Germline V CDR1 and CDR2: SGHRS, YFSETQ. For the CDR3, the DNA is TGCGCCAGCAGCCCCGAGCGGGAACTCTCCTACGAGCAGTACTTC. Residues: CASSPERELSYEQYF.

V and J are TRBV7-3 and TRBJ2-3, with 7 bases lining up with TRBD2. The germline V gene encodes CDR1 SGHTA and CDR2 FQGTGA. This CDR3 comprises 12 residues. V gave up 5 bases and J gave up 11 bases; unmatched junction bases: 7. The CDR3 here is CASSEPGLQQYF. CDR3 DNA: TGTGCCAGCAGCGAGCCGGGACTACAGCAGTATTTT.

This clone was counted once. This chain links TRBV6-5 with TRBJ2-7; 9 bases line up with TRBD1. Losses at the gene ends were 2 bases for V and 6 bases for J; bases not matched to a gene: 8. The CDR3 runs to 15 residues. Germline V gene data show CDR1 as MNHEY and CDR2 as SVGAGI. The CDR3 loop is CASSYQPGQGGEQYF. In DNA form, the CDR3 reads TGTGCCAGCAGTTACCAACCGGGACAGGGCGGCGAGCAGTACTTC.